What follows is one T cell receptor beta chain and its context. Its antigen is not known. These data come from a study of identical twins. Points from the study as a whole: Cord blood's abundant beta clonotypes had fewer insertions, unlike memory repertoires.

A universal primer site came from template switching; cDNA carried unique molecular identifiers. MiXCR was run by TCRdb on the 5' RACE reads, yielding one entry per CDR3 protein. The sample lists some 500,000 distinct CDR3 sequences; roughly 21% were seen once. Germline V lookup: CDR1 SGDLS, CDR2 YYNGEE. The CDR3 spans 16 residues. V lost 1 base to trimming and J lost 3 bases; unmatched junction nucleotides: 5. These data also formed part of another study, on T cells expressing NK-cell markers.

This chain connects TRBV9 to TRBJ2-1; 9 bases map to TRBD2. The clonotype originates from a woman aged 18 to 35 in good health. What was sequenced was CD4+ T cells sorted from blood. For the CDR3, the DNA is TGTGCCAGCAGCGTATGGGCGGGAGGGAACTACAATGAGCAGTTCTTC. The encoded protein is CASSVWAGGNYNEQFF.